Presented here are 16 T cell receptor beta chains from one specimen sequenced in a study of CD8 T cells in Susac syndrome. RNA totalling about 0.45 to 1 ug underwent reverse transcription with random hexamers. TCRdb analysed the immunoSEQ multiplex PCR reads with MiXCR anew, one entry per CDR3 protein. The sample yields just over 150,000 distinct CDR3 sequences, about 95% seen once. Sequencing input: CD4+ T cells from PBMCs. The origin of the receptors is a human donor with Susac syndrome.

This clonotype was recorded once. The chain carries TRBV27 and TRBJ1-2, with 8 nucleotides matching TRBD1. J gave up 4 bases and V 5 bases, and 6 bases lay outside the gene matches. The CDR3 contains 14 residues. Germline loops: CDR1 MNHEY, CDR2 SMNVEV (reference sequence). The CDR3 DNA sequence: TGTGCCAGCAGTACGAGGGACAGGACCTATGGCTACACCTTC. This codes for CASSTRDRTYGYTF.

V gene TRBV2 combines with J gene TRBJ1-1; D might be TRBD1 (6 bases). From germline, CDR1 is SNHLY and CDR2 FYNNEI. CDR3 length: 13 amino acids. V lost 6 bases to trimming and J lost 5 bases, with 13 bases between them. DNA of the CDR3: TGTGCCAGCAGGACCAGGGGAAGGACTGAAGCTTTCTTT. It is translated as CASRTRGRTEAFF.

The genes are TRBV15 and TRBJ2-5; D assignment may be TRBD1 or TRBD2 (6 bases each). Trimming left V 8 bases short and J 3 bases short, with 13 bases between. Per germline, CDR1 LNHNV and CDR2 YYDKDF (reference sequence). The CDR3 contains 13 residues. The CDR3 protein is CATHPGAEETQYF. For the CDR3, the DNA is TGTGCCACCCATCCGGGGGCTGAAGAGACCCAGTACTTC.

V usage is TRBV5-4 and J usage is TRBJ2-7; TRBD2 is a possible D gene (5 bases). V was pared by 4 bases and J by 7 bases, with 12 bases between. In germline, CDR1 is SGHNT, CDR2 YYREEE (reference sequence). CDR3 length equals 12 residues. In DNA form, the CDR3 reads TGTGCCAGCAGCGAACCAACTAGTGAGCAGTACTTC. Amino acids: CASSEPTSEQYF.

V gene TRBV5-1 combines with J gene TRBJ1-3; no definite D call. Per the germline V gene, CDR1 is SGHRS and CDR2 is YFSETQ. Trimming left V 0 bases short and J 0 bases short, with 16 bases between. The CDR3 extends over 18 amino acids. The CDR3 sequence: CASSLGGIGVSSGNTIYF. The DNA of the CDR3 is TGCGCCAGCAGCTTGGGGGGTATCGGCGTGTCCTCTGGAAACACCATATATTTT.

The rearrangement links TRBV5-6 to TRBJ1-5; a possible D gene is TRBD1 (6 bases). Germline V lookup: CDR1 SGHDT, CDR2 YYEEEE. The CDR3 consists of 13 residues. The germline V and J ends were trimmed by 5 bases and 7 bases, with 13 bases remaining between them. The CDR3 bases are TGTGCCAGCAGTTCTACAGGGAGACAGCCCCAGCATTTT. Protein sequence: CASSSTGRQPQHF.

The chain uses TRBV7-7 and TRBJ2-1, with D perhaps TRBD1 (6 bases). The V gene's germline CDR1 is SSHAT and CDR2 FNYEAQ (reference sequence). The CDR3 is made up of 16 amino acids. V lost 5 bases to trimming and J lost 0 bases, with 14 bases between them. This chain's CDR3 is CASSPRQASSYNEQFF. The DNA for the CDR3 is TGTGCCAGCAGCCCGCGACAGGCTAGCTCCTACAATGAGCAGTTCTTC.

The rearrangement links TRBV6-1 to TRBJ2-1, with D possibly being TRBD1 or TRBD2 (5 bases each). The V end lost 6 bases, the J end lost 3 bases, and 9 bases lay between the germline ends. Germline CDR1 is MNHNS and CDR2 is SASEGT. CDR3 size: 13 residues. CDR3 nucleotides: TGTGCCAGCAGCGGGGCGGTCTACAATGAGCAGTTCTTC. Protein sequence: CASSGAVYNEQFF.

DNA for the CDR3: TGTGCCAGCAGCTGGACGGTCGGAAACACCATATATTTT. It translates to CASSWTVGNTIYF. The chain has TRBV7-8 and TRBJ1-3; no clear D gene. Trimming removed 4 bases from V and 4 bases from J, with 8 bases in between. CDR1 is SGHVS and CDR2 is FQNEAQ in the germline V gene. This CDR3 is built from 13 residues.

CDR3 in DNA: TGCGCCAGCAGCCTAGGGACCGGTCAGCCCCAGCATTTT. Its protein is CASSLGTGQPQHF. This chain links TRBV5-1 with TRBJ1-5, with a weak D call TRBD1 (5 bases). The V and J ends lost 4 bases and 6 bases respectively, with 11 bases between them. Per germline, CDR1 SGHRS and CDR2 YFSETQ. This CDR3 comprises 13 residues.

The genes are TRBV6-6 and TRBJ2-5, with D perhaps TRBD2 (6 bases). This CDR3 contains 14 residues. The germline V and J ends were trimmed by 2 bases and 5 bases, with 12 bases remaining between them. The germline V gene has CDR1 MNHNY and CDR2 SVGAGI (reference sequence). The CDR3 nucleotides read TGTGCCAGCAGTTACGATACTAGCCGGGAGACCCAGTACTTC. Protein product: CASSYDTSRETQYF.

The chain uses TRBV7-2 and TRBJ1-5, with D maybe TRBD1 (6 bases). Trimming cost V 5 bases and J 3 bases, with 11 bases left between them. The CDR3 has 14 residues. CDR1 is SGHTA, CDR2 FQGNSA, per germline. Written as DNA, the CDR3 is TGTGCCAGCAGCGCAGGACAGCTCAATCAGCCCCAGCATTTT. The encoded protein is CASSAGQLNQPQHF.

This clonotype appeared once. This rearrangement joins TRBV15 to TRBJ2-7; D is uncertain. V gave up 0 bases and J gave up 10 bases, with 19 bases separating them. Looked up from germline, CDR1 is LNHNV and CDR2 is YYDKDF (reference sequence). The CDR3 covers 15 residues. This chain's CDR3 is CATSRDPAGPQEQYF. CDR3 coding DNA: TGTGCCACCAGCAGAGATCCGGCAGGCCCCCAGGAACAGTACTTC.

The J gene is TRBJ1-6, the V gene TRBV9; perhaps TRBD1 as D (5 bases). The length of the CDR3 is 16 residues. V shed 3 bases and J shed 0 bases, with 10 bases lying between them. CDR1 and CDR2 from the germline V gene are SGDLS and YYNGEE. Written as DNA, the CDR3 is TGTGCCAGCAGCGAAGGGGCCGACTCCTATAATTCACCCCTCCACTTT. Protein sequence: CASSEGADSYNSPLHF.

The chain is built from TRBV4-2 and TRBJ2-3; D possibly uses TRBD1 or TRBD2 (5 bases each). The CDR3 loop spans 14 amino acids. V was cut by 0 bases and J by 6 bases, with 10 bases left in between. Per the germline V gene, CDR1 is LGHNA and CDR2 is YNFKEQ. This CDR3 is CASSQDTEGDTQYF. In DNA form, the CDR3 reads TGTGCCAGCAGCCAAGATACCGAGGGGGATACGCAGTATTTT.

This rearrangement joins TRBV2 to TRBJ2-7; 10 nucleotides line up with TRBD2. The ends lost 5 bases at V and 1 base at J; junction bases unmatched: 5. CDR1 is SNHLY and CDR2 is FYNNEI in the germline V gene. CDR3 length: 15 residues. The CDR3, as DNA: TGTGCCAGCAGTTACCGGACTAGCGGATCCTACGAGCAGTACTTC. Translation gives CASSYRTSGSYEQYF.